The present TCR beta chain was sequenced within a study of OX40 agonist ivuxolimab in advanced cancers. Turning to the study itself: Eligibility admitted prior anti-PD-1, anti-PD-L1 or anti-CTLA-4 therapy; about 40% had some. Broader study findings: Dosing at 0.1 to 3.0 mg/kg was accompanied by clonal expansion of CD4+ and CD8+ blood T cells by week 6. Partial responders receiving 0.1-3.0 mg/kg showed among the lowest clonal expansion.

As regards this clone: The target antigen is unknown.

The CDR3 is made up of 14 amino acids. With 6 bases removed from V and 5 bases from J, the gap between germline ends came to 14 bases. Germline loops: CDR1 MNHEY, CDR2 SMNVEV (reference sequence). Systemic immunosuppression or a history of autoimmune disease excluded patients. Assay used: immunoSEQ multiplex PCR; TCRdb lists only in-frame clones, some missing. The sample lists 50,000 to 70,000 clones, 75% to 90% seen once, with 13% to 15% in the top ten. The sequence was collected from an adult with an advanced solid tumor such as melanoma, head and neck, liver or kidney cancer. The sample here was CD4+ or CD8+ T cells sorted from blood, taken in a trial of the OX40 agonist ivuxolimab. This chain joins TRBV27 and TRBJ1-5; no definite D call. CDR3 nucleotide sequence: TGTGCCAGCAGCCTCGGGGAGGGATATCAGCCCCAGCATTTT. Protein sequence: CASSLGEGYQPQHF.